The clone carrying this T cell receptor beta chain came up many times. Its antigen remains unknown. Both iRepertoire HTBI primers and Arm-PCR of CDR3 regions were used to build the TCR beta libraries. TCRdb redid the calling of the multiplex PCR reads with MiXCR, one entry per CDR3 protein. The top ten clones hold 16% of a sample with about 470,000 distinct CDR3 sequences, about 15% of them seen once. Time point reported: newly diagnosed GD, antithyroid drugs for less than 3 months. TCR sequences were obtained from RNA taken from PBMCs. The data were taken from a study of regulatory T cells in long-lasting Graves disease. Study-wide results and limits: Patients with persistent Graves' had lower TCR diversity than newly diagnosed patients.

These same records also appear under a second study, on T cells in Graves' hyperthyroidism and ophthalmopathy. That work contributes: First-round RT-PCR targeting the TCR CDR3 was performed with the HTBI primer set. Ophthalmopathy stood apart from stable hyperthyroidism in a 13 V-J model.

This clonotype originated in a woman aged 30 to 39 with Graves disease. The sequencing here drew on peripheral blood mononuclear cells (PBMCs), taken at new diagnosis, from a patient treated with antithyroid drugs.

The DNA of the CDR3 is TGTGCCAGCAGTTCGGAGAGGGCCCGCTCCTACAATGAGCAGTTCTTC. This gives the protein CASSSERARSYNEQFF. The chain recombines TRBV27 with TRBJ2-1; maybe TRBD2 (5 bases). V lost 4 bases and J lost 0, with 13 bases in between. There are 16 residues in the CDR3. Germline assignment: CDR1 MNHEY and CDR2 SMNVEV (reference sequence).